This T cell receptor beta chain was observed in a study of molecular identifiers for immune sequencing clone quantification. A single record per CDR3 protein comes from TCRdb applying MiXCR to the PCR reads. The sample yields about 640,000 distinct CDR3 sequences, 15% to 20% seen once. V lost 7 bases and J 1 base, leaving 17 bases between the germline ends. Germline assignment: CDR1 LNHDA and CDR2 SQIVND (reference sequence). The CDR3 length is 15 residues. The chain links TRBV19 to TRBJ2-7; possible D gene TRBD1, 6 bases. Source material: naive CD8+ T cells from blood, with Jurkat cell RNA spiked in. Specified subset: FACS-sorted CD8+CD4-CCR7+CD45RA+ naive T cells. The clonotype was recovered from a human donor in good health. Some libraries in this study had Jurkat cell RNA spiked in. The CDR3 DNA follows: TGTGCCAGTACAGCTTTCAGGGGCAATTCCTACGAGCAGTACTTC. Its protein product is CASTAFRGNSYEQYF. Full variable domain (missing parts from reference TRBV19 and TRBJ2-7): DGGITQSPKYLFRKEGQNVTLSCEQNLNHDAMYWYRQDPGQGLRLIYYSQIVNDFQKGDIAEGYSVSREKKESFPLTVTSAQKNPTAFYLCASTAFRGNSYEQYFGPGTRLTVT.